The clone carrying this TCR beta chain has ten or more counts. This sample was included in a study of T cells after yellow fever vaccination. TCRdb re-called the 5' RACE reads through MiXCR, storing one row per CDR3 protein. The sample records 68,000 or so distinct CDR3 sequences, around 7.4% being singletons. The sequence was obtained from a man aged 30-40 years who received the YFV17D yellow fever vaccine. Sequences were derived from CD8+ T cells sorted from PBMCs, sampled 15 days after the yellow fever booster vaccination.

The CDR3 bases are TGTGCCAGCAGCTGGACGGGGTCGGGCGAGGGCTACACCTTC. Its protein product is CASSWTGSGEGYTF. This rearrangement joins TRBV7-9 to TRBJ1-2; D is unclear. The germline CDR1 and CDR2 sequences are SEHNR and FQNEAQ (reference sequence). This CDR3 is 14 amino acids long. Trimming removed 4 bases at V and 8 bases at J, with 17 bases between.